This TCR beta chain appears in the sequencing data of a study of blood T cell repertoires in COVID-19. The assay was immunoSEQ multiplex PCR, and TCRdb's table has in-frame clones only and misses some. Of 300,000 to 400,000 clones in the sample, 80% to 90% were seen once. The sequenced sample was peripheral blood. The TCR comes from a woman aged 25 to 39 with COVID-19, enrolled during active disease.

CDR3 bases: TGTGCCAGCAGCTTAGATCACTTTGGAGGAGCGGGGAACAATGAGCAGTTCTTC. It is translated as CASSLDHFGGAGNNEQFF. The V gene is TRBV7-6, the J gene TRBJ2-1; 7 bases agree with TRBD2. The V gene's germline CDR1 is SGHVS and CDR2 FNYEAQ. Trimming cost V 1 base and J 5 bases; bases outside gene matches: 14. This CDR3 comprises 18 residues.